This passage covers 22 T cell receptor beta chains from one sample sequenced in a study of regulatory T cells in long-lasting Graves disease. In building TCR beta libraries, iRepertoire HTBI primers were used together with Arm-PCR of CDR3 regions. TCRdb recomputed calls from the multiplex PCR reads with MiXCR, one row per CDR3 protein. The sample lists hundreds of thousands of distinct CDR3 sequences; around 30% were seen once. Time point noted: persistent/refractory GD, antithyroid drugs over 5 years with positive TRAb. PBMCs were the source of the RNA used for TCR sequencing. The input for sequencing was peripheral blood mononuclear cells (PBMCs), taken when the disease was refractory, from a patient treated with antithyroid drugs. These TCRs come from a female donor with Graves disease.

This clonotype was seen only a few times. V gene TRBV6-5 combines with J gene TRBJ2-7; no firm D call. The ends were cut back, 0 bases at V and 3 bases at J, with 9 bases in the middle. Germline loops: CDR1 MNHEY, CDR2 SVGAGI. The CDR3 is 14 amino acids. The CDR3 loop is CASSYSWGRYEQYF. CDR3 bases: TGTGCCAGCAGTTACTCGTGGGGTCGCTACGAGCAGTACTTC.

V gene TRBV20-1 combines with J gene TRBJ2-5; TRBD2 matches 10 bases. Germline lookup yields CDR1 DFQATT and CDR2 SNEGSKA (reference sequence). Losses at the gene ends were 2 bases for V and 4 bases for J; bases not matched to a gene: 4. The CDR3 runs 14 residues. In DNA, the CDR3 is TGCAGTGCTAGATTGGCTAGCGGGGGAGAGACCCAGTACTTC. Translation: CSARLASGGETQYF.

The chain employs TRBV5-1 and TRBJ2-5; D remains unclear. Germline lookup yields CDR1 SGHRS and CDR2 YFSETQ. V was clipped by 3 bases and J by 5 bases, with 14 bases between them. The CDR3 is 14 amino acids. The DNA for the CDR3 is TGCGCCAGCAGCTCGGAAGGGCTCCCGGAGACCCAGTACTTC. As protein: CASSSEGLPETQYF.

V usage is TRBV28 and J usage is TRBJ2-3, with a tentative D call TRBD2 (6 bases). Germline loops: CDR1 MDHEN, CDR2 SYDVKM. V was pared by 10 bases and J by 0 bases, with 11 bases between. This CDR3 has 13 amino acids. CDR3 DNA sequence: TGTGCCACCCATCGGGGGAGCACAGATACGCAGTATTTT. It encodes CATHRGSTDTQYF.

The CDR3 bases are TGTGCCATCAGTGAGAACGGGGGGCTGGGGACTGAAGCTTTCTTT. This gives the protein CAISENGGLGTEAFF. This chain uses TRBV10-3 with TRBJ1-1, with D possibly TRBD1 on 6 matching bases. The length of the CDR3 is 15 residues. CDR1 and CDR2 (germline): ENHRY, SYGVKD. The V end lost 2 bases, the J end lost 5 bases, and 15 bases lay between the germline ends.

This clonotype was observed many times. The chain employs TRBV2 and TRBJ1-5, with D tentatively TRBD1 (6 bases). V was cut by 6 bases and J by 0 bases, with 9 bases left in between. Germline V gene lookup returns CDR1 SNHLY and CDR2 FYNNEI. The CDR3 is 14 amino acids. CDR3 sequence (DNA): TGTGCCAGCAGGAGGGGGGTTAGCAATCAGCCCCAGCATTTT. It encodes CASRRGVSNQPQHF. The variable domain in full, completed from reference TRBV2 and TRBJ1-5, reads EPEVTQTPSHQVTQMGQEVILRCVPISNHLYFYWYRQILGQKVEFLVSFYNNEISEKSEIFDDQFSVERPDGSNFTLKIRSTKLEDSAMYFCASRRGVSNQPQHFGDGTRLSIL.

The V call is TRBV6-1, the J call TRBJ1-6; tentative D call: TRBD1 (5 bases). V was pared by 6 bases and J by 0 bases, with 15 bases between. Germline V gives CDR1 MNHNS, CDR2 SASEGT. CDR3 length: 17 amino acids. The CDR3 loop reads CASSSLGGSSYNSPLHF. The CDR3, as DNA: TGTGCCAGCAGCTCGTTGGGGGGAAGCTCCTATAATTCACCCCTCCACTTT.

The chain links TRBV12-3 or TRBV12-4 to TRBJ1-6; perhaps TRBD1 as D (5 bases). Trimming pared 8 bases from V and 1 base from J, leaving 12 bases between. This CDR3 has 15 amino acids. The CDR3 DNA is TGTGCCAGCCGAAATAGGGGTTCCTATAATTCACCCCTCCACTTT. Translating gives CASRNRGSYNSPLHF.

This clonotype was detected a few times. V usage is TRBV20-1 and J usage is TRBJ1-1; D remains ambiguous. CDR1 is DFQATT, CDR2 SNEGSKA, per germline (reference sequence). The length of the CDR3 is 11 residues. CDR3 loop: CSAARGGEAFF. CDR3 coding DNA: TGCAGCGCAGCTCGAGGAGGTGAAGCTTTCTTT.

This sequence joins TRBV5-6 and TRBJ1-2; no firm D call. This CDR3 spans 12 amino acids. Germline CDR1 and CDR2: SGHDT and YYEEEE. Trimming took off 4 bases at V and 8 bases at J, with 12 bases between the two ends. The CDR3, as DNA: TGTGCCAGCAGCGCTGTCATACCGGGCTACACCTTC. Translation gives CASSAVIPGYTF.

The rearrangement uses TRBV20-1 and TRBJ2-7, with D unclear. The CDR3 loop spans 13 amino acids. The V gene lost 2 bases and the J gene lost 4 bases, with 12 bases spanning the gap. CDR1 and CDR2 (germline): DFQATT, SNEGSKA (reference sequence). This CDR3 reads CSARRSPSYEQYF. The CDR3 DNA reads TGCAGTGCTAGAAGATCTCCGTCGTACGAGCAGTACTTC.

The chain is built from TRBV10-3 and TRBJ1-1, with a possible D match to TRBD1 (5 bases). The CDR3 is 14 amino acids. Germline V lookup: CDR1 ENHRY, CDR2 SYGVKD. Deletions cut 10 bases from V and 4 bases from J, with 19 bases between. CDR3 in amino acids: CASGPQGGPTEAFF. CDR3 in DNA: TGTGCCAGCGGCCCCCAGGGAGGACCCACTGAAGCTTTCTTT.

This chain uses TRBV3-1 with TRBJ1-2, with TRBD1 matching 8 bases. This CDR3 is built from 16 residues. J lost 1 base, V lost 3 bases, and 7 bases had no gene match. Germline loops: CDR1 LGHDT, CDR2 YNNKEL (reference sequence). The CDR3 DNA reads TGTGCCAGCAGCCATGAATCCGGGACAGGTAACTATGGCTACACCTTC. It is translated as CASSHESGTGNYGYTF.

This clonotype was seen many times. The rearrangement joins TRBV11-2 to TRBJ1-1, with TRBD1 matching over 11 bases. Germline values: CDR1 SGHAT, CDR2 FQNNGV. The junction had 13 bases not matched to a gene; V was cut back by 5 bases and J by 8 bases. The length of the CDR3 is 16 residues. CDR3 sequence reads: CASSPRTGGFFDEAFF. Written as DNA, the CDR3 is TGTGCCAGCAGCCCTCGGACAGGGGGCTTCTTTGACGAAGCTTTCTTT.

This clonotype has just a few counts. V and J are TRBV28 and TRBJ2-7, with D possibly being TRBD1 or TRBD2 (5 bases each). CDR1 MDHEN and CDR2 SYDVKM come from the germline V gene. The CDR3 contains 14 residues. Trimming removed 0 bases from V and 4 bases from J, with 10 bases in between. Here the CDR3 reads CASSLWGERYEQYF. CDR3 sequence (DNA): TGTGCCAGCAGTTTATGGGGGGAACGATACGAGCAGTACTTC.

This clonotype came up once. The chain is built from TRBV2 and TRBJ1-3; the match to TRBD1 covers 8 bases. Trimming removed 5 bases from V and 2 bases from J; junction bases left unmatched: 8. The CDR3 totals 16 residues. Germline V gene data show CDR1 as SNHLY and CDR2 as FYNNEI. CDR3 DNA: TGTGCCAGCAGTAAAGGTTTCAGGGGGCCTGGAAACACCATATATTTT. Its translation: CASSKGFRGPGNTIYF.

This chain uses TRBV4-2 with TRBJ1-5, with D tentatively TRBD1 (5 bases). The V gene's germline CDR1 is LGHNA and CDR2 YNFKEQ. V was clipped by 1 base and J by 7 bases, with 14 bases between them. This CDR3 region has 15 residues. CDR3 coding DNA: TGTGCCAGCAGCCAAGGAAGGCAGGGAGGACAGCCCCAGCATTTT. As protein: CASSQGRQGGQPQHF.

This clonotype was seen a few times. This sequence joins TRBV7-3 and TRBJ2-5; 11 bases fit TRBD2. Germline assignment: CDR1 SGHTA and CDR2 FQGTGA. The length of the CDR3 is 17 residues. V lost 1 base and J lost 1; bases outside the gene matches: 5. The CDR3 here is CASSLIGGTSGQETQYF. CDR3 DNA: TGTGCCAGCAGCTTAATTGGGGGGACTAGCGGCCAAGAGACCCAGTACTTC.

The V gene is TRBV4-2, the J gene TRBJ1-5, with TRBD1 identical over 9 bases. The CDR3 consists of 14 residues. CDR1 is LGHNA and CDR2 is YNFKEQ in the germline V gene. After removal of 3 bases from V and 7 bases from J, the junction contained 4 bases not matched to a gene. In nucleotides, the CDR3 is TGTGCCAGCAGCCAGAACAGGGGGCACCAGCCCCAGCATTTT. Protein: CASSQNRGHQPQHF.

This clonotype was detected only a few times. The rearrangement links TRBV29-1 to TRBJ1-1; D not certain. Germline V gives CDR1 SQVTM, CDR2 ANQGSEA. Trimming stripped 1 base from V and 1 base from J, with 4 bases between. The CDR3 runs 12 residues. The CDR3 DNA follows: TGCAGCGTTGAAGCGGAGAACACTGAAGCTTTCTTT. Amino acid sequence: CSVEAENTEAFF.

CDR3 residues: CASSHGGPYGYTF. The CDR3 coding sequence is TGCGCCAGCAGCCACGGCGGGCCTTATGGCTACACCTTC. The V call is TRBV5-1, the J call TRBJ1-2; no clear D gene. Trimming took off 4 bases at V and 5 bases at J, with 12 bases between the two ends. There are 13 residues in the CDR3. The germline CDR1 and CDR2 sequences are SGHRS and YFSETQ.

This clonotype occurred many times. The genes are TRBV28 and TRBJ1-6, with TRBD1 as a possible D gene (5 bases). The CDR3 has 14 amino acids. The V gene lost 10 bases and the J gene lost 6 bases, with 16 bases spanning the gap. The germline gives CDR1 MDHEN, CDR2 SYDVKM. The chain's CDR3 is CATQDGGINSPLHF. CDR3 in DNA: TGTGCCACCCAAGACGGGGGTATTAATTCACCCCTCCACTTT.